This entry features one T cell receptor beta chain sequence. As yet, its antigen is unknown. TCR beta VDJ and CDR3 were profiled, and genomic DNA was the template. TCRdb re-derived calls from the reads in MiXCR, one entry per CDR3 protein. The repertoire holds about 210,000 distinct CDR3 sequences, with roughly 33% as singletons. This specimen belongs to a study of CD8+CD57+ T cells in acquired aplastic anemia. Looking at the study overall: Average DNA yield from sorted CD4+ and CD8+ cells was about 3 ug. Broader study findings: The same twenty-nine CD8+ CDR3 sequences occurred in patients and in controls.

The CDR3 is 13 residues long. The germline CDR1 and CDR2 sequences are ENHRY and SYGVKD. V was clipped by 2 bases and J by 7 bases, with 12 bases between them. The sequencing input was sorted CD4+, CD8+, or CD8+CD57+ T cells (not recorded which) from PBMCs. This clonotype was obtained from a human donor in good health, serving as a control. V is TRBV10-3 and J is TRBJ2-7, with D perhaps matching TRBD1 (5 bases). The CDR3 loop reads CAISENDSREQYF. CDR3 bases: TGTGCCATCAGTGAGAACGACAGTCGTGAGCAGTACTTC.